The T cell receptor beta chain under discussion was sequenced for a study of blood T cell repertoires in COVID-19. Looking at the study overall: COVID-19 samples from acute and convalescent phases originated in the United States, Italy and Spain. PBMCs, B-cell-depleted T cells, or T cells provided the cDNA or gDNA that made up the material.

How the authors handled the data: By means of reference gene primer amplification, nucleated cell counts were estimated. TCRdb's copy holds only in-frame clones and misses some; the assay was immunoSEQ multiplex PCR. The D gene and trimming were derived from the DNA, and the V and J assignments and clone size from that table. Of 85,000 to 100,000 clones listed, 75% to 90% are singletons. With 10 bases clipped from V and 11 bases from J, the junction kept 14 bases outside the gene matches. Germline loops: CDR1 MNHEY, CDR2 SVGAGI. The CDR3 spans 13 residues. This clonotype was sampled from a man between 60 and 70 years old with acute or convalescent COVID-19. V usage is TRBV6-5 and J usage is TRBJ1-5; 7 bases are a match to TRBD1. Input material: peripheral blood. CDR3 amino acids: CATIDRAPWSQHF. CDR3 nucleotide sequence: TGTGCCACCATAGACAGGGCCCCGTGGTCCCAGCATTTT.